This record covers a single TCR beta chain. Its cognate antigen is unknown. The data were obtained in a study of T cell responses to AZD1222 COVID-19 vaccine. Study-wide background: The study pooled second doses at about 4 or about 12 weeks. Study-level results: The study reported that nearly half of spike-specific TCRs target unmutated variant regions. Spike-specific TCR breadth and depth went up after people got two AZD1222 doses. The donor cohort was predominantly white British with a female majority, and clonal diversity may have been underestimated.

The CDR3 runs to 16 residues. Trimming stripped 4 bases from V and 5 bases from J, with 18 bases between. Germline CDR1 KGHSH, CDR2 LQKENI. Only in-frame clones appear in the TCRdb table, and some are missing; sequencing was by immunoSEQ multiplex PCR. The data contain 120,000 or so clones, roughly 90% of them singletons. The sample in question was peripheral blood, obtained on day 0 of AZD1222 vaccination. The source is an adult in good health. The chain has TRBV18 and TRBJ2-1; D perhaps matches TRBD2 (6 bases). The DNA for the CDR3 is TGTGCCAGCTCACGCCCACGGGACTCGCTGAACAATGAGCAGTTCTTC. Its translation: CASSRPRDSLNNEQFF.